A selection of T cell receptor beta chains follows, all from one sample in a study of T cells in Graves' hyperthyroidism and ophthalmopathy. From the multiplex PCR reads, TCRdb called clonotypes with MiXCR, one entry per CDR3 protein. The sample contains 560,000 or so distinct CDR3 sequences, 46% of which appear only once. Sequencing used peripheral blood or thyroid tissue (not recorded which). The receptor source for this set is a young woman with Graves' hyperthyroidism. Each CDR3 is given with its conserved first and last residue. The order of the fields is D gene, V gene, clone size, J gene, CDR3 protein, CDR3 DNA. The D gene is left open where the match is weak. The size entry is marked missing in some rows and otherwise reads once, few, many or a size class.

.,TRBV9,.,TRBJ1-2,CASSPRDNVNYGYTF,TGTGCCAGCAGCCCCCGGGACAACGTTAACTATGGCTACACCTTC
TRBD1,TRBV29-1,.,TRBJ1-2,CSANGQGADGYTF,TGCAGCGCCAACGGACAGGGCGCGGATGGCTACACCTTC
TRBD2,TRBV7-7,few,TRBJ2-7,CASSSVAGGPTEQYF,TGCGCCAGCAGCTCCGTAGCGGGAGGACCCACGGAGCAGTACTTC
TRBD2,TRBV15,.,TRBJ2-7,CATSRDQATSGTDEQYF,TGTGCCACCAGCAGAGATCAGGCGACTAGCGGGACCGACGAGCAGTACTTC
.,TRBV24-1,.,TRBJ2-7,CASSLSGDSYEQYF,TGTGCCAGCAGTCTTTCAGGGGACTCCTACGAGCAGTACTTC
.,TRBV7-2,.,TRBJ1-2,CAQIAGGYTF,TGTGCTCAAATAGCCGGTGGCTACACCTTC
TRBD1,TRBV7-9,.,TRBJ2-3,CASSLGGTGSRDTQYF,TGTGCTAGCAGCTTAGGTGGGACAGGGTCCCGAGATACGCAGTATTTT
.,TRBV2,many,TRBJ2-5,CASREYRDTRETQYF,TGTGCCAGCAGAGAATACCGGGACACTCGAGAGACCCAGTACTTC
.,TRBV25-1,.,TRBJ1-1,CASSEWGGRYTEAFF,TGTGCCAGCAGTGAATGGGGGGGGAGGTACACTGAAGCTTTCTTT
.,TRBV9,few,TRBJ2-2,CASSVQAGRSGELFF,TGTGCCAGCAGCGTCCAGGCGGGGAGGTCCGGGGAGCTGTTTTTT
TRBD2,TRBV7-8,.,TRBJ2-2,CASSFGLAGPVNTGELFF,TGTGCCAGCAGTTTTGGACTAGCGGGGCCTGTGAACACCGGGGAGCTGTTTTTT
.,TRBV7-8,many,TRBJ1-2,CASSFGQTYGYTF,TGTGCCAGCAGCTTCGGGCAGACCTATGGCTACACCTTC
.,TRBV6-6,.,TRBJ1-1,CASSPEGGHAFF,TGTGCCAGCAGCCCGGAGGGGGGGCATGCTTTCTTT
.,TRBV20-1,.,TRBJ2-5,CSAGSYQETQYF,TGCAGTGCTGGGTCGTACCAAGAGACCCAGTACTTC
.,TRBV10-3,.,TRBJ2-3,CAHRDLASDTQYF,TGTGCTCATCGGGATCTAGCTTCAGATACGCAGTATTTT
.,TRBV29-1,.,TRBJ1-1,CSVVQEMGTEAFF,TGCAGCGTTGTACAGGAGATGGGCACTGAAGCTTTCTTT
.,TRBV20-1,few,TRBJ1-4,CSARDRLDSNEKLFF,TGCAGTGCTAGAGATCGGCTGGACAGTAATGAAAAACTGTTTTTT
TRBD1,TRBV24-1,.,TRBJ2-5,CATSDYRDRGTETQYF,TGTGCCACCAGTGATTACCGGGACAGGGGAACAGAGACCCAGTACTTC
.,TRBV7-6,.,TRBJ2-6,CASSQEGLTF,TGTGCCAGCAGCCAAGAGGGGTTGACTTTC
.,TRBV20-1,few,TRBJ1-3,CSARTGNTIYF,TGCAGTGCACGGACCGGAAACACCATATATTTT
.,TRBV29-1,many,TRBJ2-7,CSVYSGLHYEQYF,TGCAGCGTATACTCGGGACTTCACTACGAGCAGTACTTC
TRBD1,TRBV7-9,.,TRBJ2-7,CASSGRDRGRSYEQYF,TGTGCCAGCAGCGGCCGGGACAGGGGGCGGTCCTACGAGCAGTACTTC
.,TRBV20-1,.,TRBJ1-5,CSAPSLRGGQPQHF,TGCAGTGCTCCATCTCTCCGGGGGGGACAGCCCCAGCATTTT
TRBD2,TRBV7-2,many,TRBJ2-5,CASSSWTSEGETQYF,TGTGCCAGCAGCTCCTGGACTAGCGAAGGGGAGACCCAGTACTTC
.,TRBV6-4,.,TRBJ2-2,CASSELGLAGELFF,TGTGCCAGCAGTGAACTCGGACTCGCCGGGGAGCTGTTTTTT
.,TRBV20-1,.,TRBJ1-5,CSARAGRPGPQHF,TGCAGTGCTAGAGCGGGACGCCCAGGGCCCCAGCATTTT
.,TRBV25-1,.,TRBJ2-7,CASRSAGAVSYEQYF,TGTGCCAGCCGTTCGGCCGGGGCAGTGTCCTACGAGCAGTACTTC
.,TRBV2,.,TRBJ1-2,CASSEAAGNYGYTF,TGTGCCAGCAGTGAAGCGGCAGGGAACTATGGCTACACCTTC
.,TRBV29-1,.,TRBJ2-7,CSVRNRDTHEQYF,TGCAGCGTTAGGAACAGGGATACCCACGAGCAGTACTTC
TRBD1,TRBV10-3,many,TRBJ1-3,CAIIGQGISGNTIYF,TGTGCCATCATCGGACAGGGGATCTCTGGAAACACCATATATTTT
.,TRBV19,many,TRBJ2-5,CASSIVSGVETQYF,TGTGCCAGTAGTATAGTGTCGGGAGTGGAGACCCAGTACTTC
.,TRBV7-9,many,TRBJ1-5,CASSFQGSGQPQHF,TGTGCCAGCAGCTTTCAGGGGTCGGGGCAGCCCCAGCATTTT
.,TRBV7-9,few,TRBJ2-2,CASSTRTYTGELFF,TGTGCCAGCAGCACACGGACTTACACCGGGGAGCTGTTTTTT